This is a list of T cell receptor beta chains from one sample in a study of cytomegalovirus exposure and HLA in healthy donors. Generated by immunoSEQ multiplex PCR, the TCRdb table keeps only in-frame clones and is missing some. The data hold 130,000 to 150,000 clones, with around 80% observed a single time. The sample taken for sequencing was PBMCs. Every receptor here comes from a woman in her twenties or thirties in good health and CMV-seronegative. Each CDR3 is given with its conserved first and last residue. D genes are given only for firm matches. Size tells how often a clone was seen (once, few, many) or the class of an expanded clone, and some rows leave it out.

j_call,v_call,clone_size,d_call,cdr3_aa,cdr3_nt
TRBJ2-3,TRBV7-3,-,TRBD1,CASSSEARGPGDTQYF,TGTGCCAGCAGCTCGGAGGCCAGGGGGCCGGGAGATACGCAGTATTTT
TRBJ2-1,TRBV5-1,-,TRBD1,CASNRDSSYNEQFF,TGCGCCAGCAACAGGGACAGCTCCTACAATGAGCAGTTCTTC
TRBJ2-2,TRBV19,-,TRBD2,CASSIAAGAGGGELFF,TGTGCCAGTAGTATAGCAGCGGGGGCAGGCGGCGGGGAGCTGTTTTTT
TRBJ2-4,TRBV4-1,-,TRBD2,CASSQTKREGPSKNIQYF,TGCGCCAGCAGCCAAACGAAGCGGGAGGGCCCCTCCAAAAACATTCAGTACTTC
TRBJ2-3,TRBV2,few,-,CASSVARGADTQYF,TGTGCCAGCAGTGTGGCCAGGGGTGCAGATACGCAGTATTTT
TRBJ2-1,TRBV28,once,-,CASSFMQGRLHEQFF,TGTGCCAGCAGTTTCATGCAGGGTCGCTTACATGAGCAGTTCTTC
TRBJ1-5,TRBV18,-,TRBD1,CASSPSGGHQPQHF,TGTGCCAGCTCACCATCAGGGGGGCATCAGCCCCAGCATTTT
TRBJ2-3,TRBV4-1,-,TRBD2,CASSRKGLAATDTQYF,TGCGCCAGCAGCCGAAAGGGACTAGCAGCGACCGATACGCAGTATTTT
TRBJ2-1,TRBV7-9,few,-,CASSLDSVYNEQFF,TGTGCCAGCAGCTTAGATTCGGTATACAATGAGCAGTTCTTC
TRBJ2-5,TRBV6-6,-,-,CASSLSLETQYF,TGTGCCAGCAGTTTATCTCTGGAGACCCAGTACTTC